The rows below give T cell receptor beta chains drawn from one sample of a study of CD8 T cells in Susac syndrome. TCRdb called the immunoSEQ multiplex PCR reads again in MiXCR, with one record for every CDR3 protein. Here the sample spans 150,000 to 200,000 distinct CDR3 sequences, around 95% being singletons. Source material: CD8+ T cells from PBMCs. All receptors come from a human donor with multiple sclerosis. The CDR3 runs from the conserved cysteine through the conserved F or W. The D gene is left open where the match is weak. Clone size is not always given. Where it is, it says once, few, many or a class for expanded clones.

.	TRBV20-1	.	TRBJ2-7	TGCAGTGCTAGAGTTGGGTCTCGGCCCGACGAGCAGTACTTC	CSARVGSRPDEQYF
.	TRBV6-5	once	TRBJ2-3	TGTGCCAGCAGTACCCGAGAGGGAACAGATACGCAGTATTTT	CASSTREGTDTQYF
.	TRBV24-1	.	TRBJ2-3	TGTGCCACCGAGGACAAGTTCACAGATACGCAGTATTTT	CATEDKFTDTQYF
.	TRBV4-1	.	TRBJ1-2	TGCGCCAGCAGCCAAGTCGACCAGAGCCTTCACTATGGCTACACCTTC	CASSQVDQSLHYGYTF
.	TRBV18	.	TRBJ2-7	TGTGCCAGCTCACCATCCGGCGACTCCTACGAGCAGTACTTC	CASSPSGDSYEQYF
.	TRBV5-6	.	TRBJ2-3	TGTGCCAGCAGCTTGTTCCGGATCCCCACAGATACGCAGTATTTT	CASSLFRIPTDTQYF
TRBD1	TRBV6-6	.	TRBJ2-5	TGTGCCAGCAGTTACGGGACAGGGAGGGAGACCCAGTACTTC	CASSYGTGRETQYF
TRBD1	TRBV7-9	.	TRBJ2-5	TGTGCCAGCAGCGACCAGGGGGCCCAAGAGACCCAGTACTTC	CASSDQGAQETQYF
.	TRBV7-9	.	TRBJ1-1	TGTGCCAGCGGCTTAGTGCTGGGAGCTTTCTTT	CASGLVLGAFF
TRBD2	TRBV7-6	.	TRBJ2-7	TGTGCCAGCAGTCGCAGGGAGCGGGGCTACGAGCAGTACTTC	CASSRRERGYEQYF
TRBD1	TRBV13	.	TRBJ1-1	TGTGCCAGCAGCCCGTCAATGGGACAGCAGAACACTGAAGCTTTCTTT	CASSPSMGQQNTEAFF
.	TRBV3-1	.	TRBJ1-1	TGTGCCAGCAGCCTATCGAGCGGGACTGAAGCTTTCTTT	CASSLSSGTEAFF
.	TRBV12-3/TRBV12-4	.	TRBJ2-2	TGTGCCAGCAGTACGAATCCGGCAACCACCGGGGAGCTGTTTTTT	CASSTNPATTGELFF
.	TRBV28	.	TRBJ1-6	TGTGCCAGCAGTTGGCGGAGCTATAATTCACCCCTCCACTTT	CASSWRSYNSPLHF
.	TRBV7-9	.	TRBJ1-2	TGTGCCAGCAGCCTCCCGGACAGAAGGGAGGGCTACACCTTC	CASSLPDRREGYTF
TRBD1	TRBV20-1	.	TRBJ2-7	TGCAGTGCTAGAGCACCGGGACAGGGGTCCTACGAGCAGTACTTC	CSARAPGQGSYEQYF
.	TRBV6-2/TRBV6-3	.	TRBJ2-5	TGTGCCAGCAGCCAACGCCGGGTTCCCCAAGAGACCCAGTACTTC	CASSQRRVPQETQYF
.	TRBV29-1	.	TRBJ2-7	TGCAGCGTTACAGTCTCCTACGAGCAGTACTTC	CSVTVSYEQYF
.	TRBV7-2	.	TRBJ2-3	TGTGCCAGCAGCCCCAGGGATACGCAGTATTTT	CASSPRDTQYF
.	TRBV6-5	.	TRBJ1-5	TGTGCCAGCAGGCAGACAGTTCGGAGCAATCAGCCCCAGCATTTT	CASRQTVRSNQPQHF
TRBD1	TRBV27	.	TRBJ2-6	TGTGCCAGCACCTCTAGGACAGGGGCGAGCTCTGGGGCCAACGTCCTGACTTTC	CASTSRTGASSGANVLTF
.	TRBV10-3	once	TRBJ2-7	TGTGCCATCAGTGAAGTGGGTTCATCCTACGAGCAGTACTTC	CAISEVGSSYEQYF
TRBD2	TRBV2	.	TRBJ2-7	TGTGCCACAACTCCGGGACTAGCGCCTACCTACGAGCAGTACTTC	CATTPGLAPTYEQYF
TRBD1	TRBV29-1	few	TRBJ2-7	TGCAGCGTTGGTACAGGGGCAACCTACGAGCAGTACTTC	CSVGTGATYEQYF
.	TRBV29-1	.	TRBJ2-7	TGCAGCGTAAGGGGGGGTAGCTCCTACGAGCAGTACTTC	CSVRGGSSYEQYF
.	TRBV7-6	.	TRBJ2-3	TGTGCCAGCAGCCCCCTGTCTGGGACCATCACAGATACGCAGTATTTT	CASSPLSGTITDTQYF
.	TRBV6-5	.	TRBJ2-5	TGTGCCAGCAGTTCCCCCGACAGTCAAGAGACCCAGTACTTC	CASSSPDSQETQYF
TRBD1	TRBV5-1	.	TRBJ2-7	TGCGCCAGCAGCTTGGAAGGGGGCAGGGCCGACTACGAGCAGTACTTC	CASSLEGGRADYEQYF
.	TRBV30	.	TRBJ2-7	TGTGCCTGGAGTGCGCAGGGTTACGAGCAGTACTTC	CAWSAQGYEQYF